Described below is a single T cell receptor (beta chain) sequence and its context. This sample was taken from a study of blood T cell repertoires in COVID-19. Trimming removed 5 bases from V and 4 bases from J; junction bases left unmatched: 4. Germline V CDR1 and CDR2: SGHTA, FQGTGA. This CDR3 has 16 amino acids. The repertoire was sequenced with immunoSEQ multiplex PCR; TCRdb's copy has only in-frame clones and lacks some. The sample includes 310,000 or so clones, 90% to 95% of them seen just once. Seattle's enrolled individuals joined amid active infection and were then monitored longitudinally. Input material: peripheral blood. This clonotype originated in a woman in her twenties or thirties with COVID-19, enrolled during active disease. The chain uses TRBV7-3 and TRBJ2-3; 15 positions match TRBD2. The chain's CDR3 is CASSPGLAGGSDTQYF. DNA of the CDR3: TGTGCCAGCAGCCCGGGACTAGCGGGAGGCTCAGATACGCAGTATTTT.